This paragraph covers one T cell receptor beta chain sequence. Its target is not known. Quantitative 5'-RACE with molecular barcodes was used to make the TCR beta libraries. TCRdb reanalysed the 5' RACE reads using MiXCR and keeps one entry per CDR3 protein. The sample lists 350,000 or so distinct CDR3 sequences, roughly 8% seen once, with just over 14% in the top ten. CDR3 size: 14 residues. Germline-derived CDR1 and CDR2 are LGHNA and YSLEER. V dropped 1 base and J dropped 4 bases, with 8 bases sitting between them. The sample comes from a study of CD8 T cells in ankylosing spondylitis. Findings and caveats of the study: Seemingly characteristic of ankylosing spondylitis blood was a TCR beta motif consisting of under ten highly homologous variants. Those disease-linked clones were CD8+; they were also relatively rare in peripheral blood. Certain motif variants had earlier been reported in reactive arthritis synovial fluid and blood.

This sequence originates from a male donor with ankylosing spondylitis. Sequencing was done on a sample of blood, either unsorted or a sorted T cell fraction (not recorded which). The V gene is TRBV4-3, the J gene TRBJ1-5; D unclear. The CDR3 nucleotides are TGCGCCAGCAGCCAAGCGCCCGAGAATCAGCCCCAGCATTTT. Its translation is CASSQAPENQPQHF.